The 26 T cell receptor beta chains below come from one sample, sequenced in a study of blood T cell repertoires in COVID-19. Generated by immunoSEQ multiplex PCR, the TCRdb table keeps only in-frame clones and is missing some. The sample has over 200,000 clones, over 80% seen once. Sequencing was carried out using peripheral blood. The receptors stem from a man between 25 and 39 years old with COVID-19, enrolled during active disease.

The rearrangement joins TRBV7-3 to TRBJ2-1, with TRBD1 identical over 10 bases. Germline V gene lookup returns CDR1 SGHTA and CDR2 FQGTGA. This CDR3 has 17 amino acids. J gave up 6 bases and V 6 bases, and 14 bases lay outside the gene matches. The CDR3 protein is CASREKGQGFLFNEQFF. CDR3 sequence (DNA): TGTGCCAGCAGGGAAAAGGGACAGGGGTTCCTGTTCAATGAGCAGTTCTTC.

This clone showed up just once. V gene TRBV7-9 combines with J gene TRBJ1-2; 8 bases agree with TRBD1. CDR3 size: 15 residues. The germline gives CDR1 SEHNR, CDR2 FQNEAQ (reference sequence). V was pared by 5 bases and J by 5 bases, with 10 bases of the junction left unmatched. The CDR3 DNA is TGTGCCAGCAGCCCCGGGACAGGAAATTTATATGGCTACACCTTC. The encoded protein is CASSPGTGNLYGYTF. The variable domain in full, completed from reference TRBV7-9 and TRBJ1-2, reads DTGVSQNPRHKITKRGQNVTFRCDPISEHNRLYWYRQTLGQGPEFLTYFQNEAQLEKSRLLSDRFSAERPKGSFSTLEIQRTEQGDSAMYLCASSPGTGNLYGYTFGSGTRLTVV.

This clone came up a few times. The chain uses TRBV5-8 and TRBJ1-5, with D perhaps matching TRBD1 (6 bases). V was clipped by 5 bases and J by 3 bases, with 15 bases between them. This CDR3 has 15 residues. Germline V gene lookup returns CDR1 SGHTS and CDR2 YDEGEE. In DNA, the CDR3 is TGTGCCAGCAGTCACGGGACATCCAACAATCAGCCCCAGCATTTT. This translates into CASSHGTSNNQPQHF.

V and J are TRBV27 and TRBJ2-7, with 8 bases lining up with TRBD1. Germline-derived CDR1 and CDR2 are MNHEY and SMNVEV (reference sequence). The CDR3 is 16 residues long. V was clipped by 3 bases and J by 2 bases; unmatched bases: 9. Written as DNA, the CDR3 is TGTGCCAGCAGTTTCCAACAGGGGGTCCCAACCTACGAGCAGTACTTC. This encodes CASSFQQGVPTYEQYF.

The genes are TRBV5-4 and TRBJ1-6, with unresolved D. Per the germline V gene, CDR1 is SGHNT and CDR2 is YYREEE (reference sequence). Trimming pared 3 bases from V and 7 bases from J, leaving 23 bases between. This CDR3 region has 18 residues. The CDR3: CASSSLFMAFSGNSPLHF. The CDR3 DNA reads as TGTGCCAGCAGCTCTTTGTTTATGGCTTTTTCGGGGAATTCACCCCTCCACTTT.

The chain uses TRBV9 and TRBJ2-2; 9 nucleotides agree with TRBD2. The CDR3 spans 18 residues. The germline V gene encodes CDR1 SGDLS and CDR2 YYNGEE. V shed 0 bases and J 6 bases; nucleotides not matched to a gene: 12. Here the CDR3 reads CASSVVSGGGAGPGELFF. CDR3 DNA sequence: TGTGCCAGCAGCGTAGTCTCCGGCGGGGGGGCAGGACCCGGGGAGCTGTTTTTT.

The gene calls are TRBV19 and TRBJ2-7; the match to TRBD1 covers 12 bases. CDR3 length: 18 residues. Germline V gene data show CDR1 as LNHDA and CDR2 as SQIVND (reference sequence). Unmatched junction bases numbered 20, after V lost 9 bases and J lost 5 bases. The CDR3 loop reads CASGLPGQGAPIPHEQYF. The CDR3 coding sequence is TGTGCCAGCGGACTTCCGGGACAGGGGGCGCCAATCCCCCACGAGCAGTACTTC. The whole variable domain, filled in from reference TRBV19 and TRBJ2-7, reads DGGITQSPKYLFRKEGQNVTLSCEQNLNHDAMYWYRQDPGQGLRLIYYSQIVNDFQKGDIAEGYSVSREKKESFPLTVTSAQKNPTAFYLCASGLPGQGAPIPHEQYFGPGTRLTVT.

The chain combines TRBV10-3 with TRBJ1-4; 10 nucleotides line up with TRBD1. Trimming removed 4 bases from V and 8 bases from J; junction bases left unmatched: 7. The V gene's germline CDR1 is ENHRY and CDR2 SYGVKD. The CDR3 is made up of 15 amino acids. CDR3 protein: CAISGTGTGEEKLFF. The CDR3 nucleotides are TGTGCCATCAGTGGTACCGGGACAGGGGAGGAAAAACTGTTTTTT.

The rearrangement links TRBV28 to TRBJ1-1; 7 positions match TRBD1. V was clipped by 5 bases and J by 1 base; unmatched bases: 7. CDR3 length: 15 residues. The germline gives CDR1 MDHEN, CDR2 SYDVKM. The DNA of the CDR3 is TGTGCCAGCAGTCGCCCCCAGGGGGGGAACACTGAAGCTTTCTTT. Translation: CASSRPQGGNTEAFF.

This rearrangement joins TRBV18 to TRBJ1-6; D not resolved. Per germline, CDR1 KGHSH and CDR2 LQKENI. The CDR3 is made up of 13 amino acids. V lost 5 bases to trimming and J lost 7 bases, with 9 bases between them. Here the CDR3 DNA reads TGTGCCAGCTCATCGGGGAACAATTCACCCCTCCACTTT. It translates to CASSSGNNSPLHF.

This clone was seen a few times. The CDR3 DNA reads as TGTGCCAGCAGCTTAGGACAGGGGCGCAATCAGCCCCAGCATTTT. The encoded protein is CASSLGQGRNQPQHF. V usage is TRBV7-2 and J usage is TRBJ1-5, with 8 bases fitting TRBD1. Germline CDR1 SGHTA, CDR2 FQGNSA. This CDR3 comprises 15 residues. The V gene end was trimmed by 1 base and the J gene end by 2 bases; junction bases not matched to a gene: 1.

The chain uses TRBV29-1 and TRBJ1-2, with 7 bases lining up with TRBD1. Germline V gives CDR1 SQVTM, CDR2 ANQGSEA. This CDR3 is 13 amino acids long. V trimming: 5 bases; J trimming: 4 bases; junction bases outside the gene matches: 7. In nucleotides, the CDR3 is TGCAGCGTTACGTGGGACAGAGTCTATGGCTACACCTTC. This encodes CSVTWDRVYGYTF. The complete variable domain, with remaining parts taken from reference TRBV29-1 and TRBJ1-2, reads SAVISQKPSRDICQRGTSLTIQCQVDSQVTMMFWYRQQPGQSLTLIATANQGSEATYESGFVIDKFPISRPNLTFSTLTVSNMSPEDSSIYLCSVTWDRVYGYTFGSGTRLTVV.

CDR3 DNA sequence: TGTGCCAGCAGCCGATGGACAGGGGTGCAAGAGACCCAGTACTTC. Translation gives CASSRWTGVQETQYF. The chain links TRBV3-1 (or the pseudogene TRBV3-2) to TRBJ2-5; 9 positions agree with TRBD1. CDR3 length: 15 amino acids. In germline, CDR1 is LGHDT, CDR2 YNNKEL (reference sequence). The J segment lost 2 bases and the V segment lost 4 bases, leaving 5 bases of the junction unmatched.

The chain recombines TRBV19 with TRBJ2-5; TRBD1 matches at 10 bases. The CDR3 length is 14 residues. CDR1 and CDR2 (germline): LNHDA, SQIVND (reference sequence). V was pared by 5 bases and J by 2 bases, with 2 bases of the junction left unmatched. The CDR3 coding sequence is TGTGCCAGTAGTGGGACAGGGGTTCAAGAGACCCAGTACTTC. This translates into CASSGTGVQETQYF.

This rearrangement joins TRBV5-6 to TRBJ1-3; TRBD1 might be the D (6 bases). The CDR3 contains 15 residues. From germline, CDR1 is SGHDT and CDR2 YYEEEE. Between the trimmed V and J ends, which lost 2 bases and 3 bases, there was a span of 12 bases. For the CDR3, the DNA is TGTGCCAGCAGCTTCAGGGGAGCGTTTGGAAACACCATATATTTT. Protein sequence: CASSFRGAFGNTIYF.

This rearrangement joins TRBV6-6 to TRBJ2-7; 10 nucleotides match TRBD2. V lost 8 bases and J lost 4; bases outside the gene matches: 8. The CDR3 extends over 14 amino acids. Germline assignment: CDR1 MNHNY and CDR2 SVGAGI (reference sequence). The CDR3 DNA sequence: TGTGCCAGCTCCTCGGGACTAGCGTATTACGAGCAGTACTTC. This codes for CASSSGLAYYEQYF.

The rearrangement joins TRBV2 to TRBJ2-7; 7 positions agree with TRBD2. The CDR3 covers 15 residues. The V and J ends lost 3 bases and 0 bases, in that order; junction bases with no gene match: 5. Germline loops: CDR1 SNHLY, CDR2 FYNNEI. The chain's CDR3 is CASSDGGGSSYEQYF. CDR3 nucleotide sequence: TGTGCCAGCAGTGATGGGGGGGGGTCCTCCTACGAGCAGTACTTC.

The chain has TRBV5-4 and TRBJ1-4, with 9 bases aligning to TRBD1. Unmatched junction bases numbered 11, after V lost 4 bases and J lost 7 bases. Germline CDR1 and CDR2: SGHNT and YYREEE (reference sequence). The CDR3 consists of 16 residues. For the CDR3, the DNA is TGTGCCAGCAGCACCAAAGGACAGGGGATGAGTGAAAAACTGTTTTTT. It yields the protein CASSTKGQGMSEKLFF.

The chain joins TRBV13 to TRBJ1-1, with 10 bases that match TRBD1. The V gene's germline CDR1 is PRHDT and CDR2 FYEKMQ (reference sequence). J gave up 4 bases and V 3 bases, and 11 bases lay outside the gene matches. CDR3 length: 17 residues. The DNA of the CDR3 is TGTGCCAGCAGCTTGGCCCCCGGGACAGGGGCGACCACTGAAGCTTTCTTT. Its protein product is CASSLAPGTGATTEAFF.

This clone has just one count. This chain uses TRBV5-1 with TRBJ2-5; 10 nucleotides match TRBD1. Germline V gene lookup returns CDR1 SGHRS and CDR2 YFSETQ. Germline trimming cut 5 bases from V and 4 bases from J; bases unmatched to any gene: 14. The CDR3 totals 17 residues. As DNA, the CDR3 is TGCGCCAGCAGTCTTTCACCGGGACAGGGGCCAGGAGAGACCCAGTACTTC. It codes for CASSLSPGQGPGETQYF.

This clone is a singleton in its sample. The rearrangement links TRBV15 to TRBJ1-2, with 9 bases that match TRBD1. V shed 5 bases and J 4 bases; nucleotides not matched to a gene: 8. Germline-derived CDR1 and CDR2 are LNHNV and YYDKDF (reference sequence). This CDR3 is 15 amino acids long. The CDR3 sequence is CATSPNRGQVYGYTF. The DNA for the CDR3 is TGTGCCACCAGCCCCAACAGGGGGCAAGTCTATGGCTACACCTTC.

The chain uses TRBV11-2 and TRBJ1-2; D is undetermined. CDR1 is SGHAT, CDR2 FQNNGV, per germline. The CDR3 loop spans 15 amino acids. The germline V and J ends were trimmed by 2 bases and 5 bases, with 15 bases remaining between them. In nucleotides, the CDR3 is TGTGCCAGCAGCTTATATGATAGTCCGCTTTATGGCTACACCTTC. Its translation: CASSLYDSPLYGYTF.

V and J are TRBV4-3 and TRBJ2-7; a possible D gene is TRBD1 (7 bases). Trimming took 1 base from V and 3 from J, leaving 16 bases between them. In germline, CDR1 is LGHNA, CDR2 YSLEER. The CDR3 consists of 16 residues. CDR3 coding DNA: TGCGCCAGCAGCCAAGCTTTCCGACAGGGAGGCTACGAGCAGTACTTC. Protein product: CASSQAFRQGGYEQYF.

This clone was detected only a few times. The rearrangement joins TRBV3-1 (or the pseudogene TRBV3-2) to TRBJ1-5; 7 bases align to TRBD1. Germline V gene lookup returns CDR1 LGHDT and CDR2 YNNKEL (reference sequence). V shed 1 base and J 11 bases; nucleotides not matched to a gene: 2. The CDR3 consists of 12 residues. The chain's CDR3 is CASSQVQGTQHF. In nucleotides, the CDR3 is TGTGCCAGCAGCCAAGTACAGGGGACCCAGCATTTT.

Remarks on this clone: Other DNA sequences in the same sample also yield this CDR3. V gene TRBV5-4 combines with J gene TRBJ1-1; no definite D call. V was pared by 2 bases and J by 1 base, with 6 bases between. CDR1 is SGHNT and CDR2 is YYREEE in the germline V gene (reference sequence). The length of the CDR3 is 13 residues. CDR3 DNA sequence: TGTGCCAGCAGCTTAGGAGGGAACACTGAAGCTTTCTTT. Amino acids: CASSLGGNTEAFF.

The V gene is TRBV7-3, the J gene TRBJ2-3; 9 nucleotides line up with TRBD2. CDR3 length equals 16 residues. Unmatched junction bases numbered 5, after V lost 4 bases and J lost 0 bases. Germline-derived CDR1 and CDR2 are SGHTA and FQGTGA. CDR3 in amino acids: CASSSMAGGSTDTQYF. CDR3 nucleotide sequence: TGTGCCAGCAGCTCCATGGCGGGGGGGAGCACAGATACGCAGTATTTT. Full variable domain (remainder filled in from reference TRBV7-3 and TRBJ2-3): GAGVSQTPSNKVTEKGKYVELRCDPISGHTALYWYRQSLGQGPEFLIYFQGTGAADDSGLPNDRFFAVRPEGSVSTLKIQRTERGDSAVYLCASSSMAGGSTDTQYFGPGTRLTVL.